This T cell receptor (beta chain) was sequenced in a study of T cell responses to AZD1222 COVID-19 vaccine. The study's findings and limits: Baseline seropositivity occurred in only a handful of AZD1222 recipients. Along spike, vaccine-associated CD4 TCRs were found throughout, with dominance at 160-218 and 743-854. Vaccination with two AZD1222 doses was followed by a rise in Spike-specific TCR breadth and depth.

Regarding this clone: Its target is not known.

Trimming cost V 4 bases and J 5 bases, with 14 bases left between them. This CDR3 comprises 14 residues. The V gene's germline CDR1 is GTSNPN and CDR2 SVGIG (reference sequence). Clones were sequenced by immunoSEQ multiplex PCR, and TCRdb holds only the in-frame ones, with some missing. Seen here are over 130,000 clones, more than 85% observed once, and the top ten hold around 5%. The sample in question was peripheral blood, obtained on day 0 of AZD1222 vaccination. The sequence was obtained from an adult in good health. The chain couples TRBV30 to TRBJ2-2; D is possibly TRBD2 (5 bases). The CDR3 DNA sequence: TGTGCCTGGAACCGAGGGAGTGGGACCGGGGAGCTGTTTTTT. This codes for CAWNRGSGTGELFF.